The clone carrying this T cell receptor (beta chain) occurred a few times. Its specificity is not known. The sample comes from a study of beta chain features in type 1 diabetes. Across the study: Sorted cells examined across all samples numbered around 110,000,000. Findings and caveats of the study: VDJ junctions sequenced from type 1 diabetes patients showed fewer insertions and more deletions.

The study reverse transcribed the entire isolated RNA, so it sequenced expressed TCRB transcripts. The assay was immunoSEQ multiplex PCR, and TCRdb's table has in-frame clones only and misses some. This sample has about 210,000 clones, with about a tenth found just once. It was via CD45RO/CCR7/CD25/CD127/CD95/CD27 that CD4+ naive, central memory, regulatory and stem cell-like memory cells were sorted. The sequence came from a man aged 18 to 30 in good health. Sequencing used central memory CD4+ T cells from blood.

CDR3 residues: CASSPSGSSYNEQFF. In DNA, the CDR3 is TGTGCCAGCAGCCCGAGCGGGAGCTCCTACAATGAGCAGTTCTTC. The chain is built from TRBV6-6 and TRBJ2-1; 8 bases fit TRBD2. Trimming took 6 bases from V and 0 from J; bases not matched to a gene: 4. This CDR3 contains 15 residues. Germline assignment: CDR1 MNHNY and CDR2 SVGAGI (reference sequence).